The entry that follows covers one T cell receptor (beta chain) sequence. TCRdb's table, derived via immunoSEQ multiplex PCR, lists solely in-frame clones and lacks some. The top ten clones hold approximately 10% of a sample with fewer than 200,000 clones, 84% of them seen once. Trimming left V 5 bases short and J 0 bases short, with 11 bases between. Germline V gene lookup returns CDR1 SGHVS and CDR2 FQNEAQ. CDR3 size: 15 residues. The data derive from a study of blood T cell repertoires in COVID-19. On the study more broadly: Sites in the United States, Italy and Spain provided acute and convalescent COVID-19 samples.

The sample consisted of peripheral blood. This chain joins TRBV7-8 and TRBJ2-1; a weak D match, TRBD2 (7 bases). The clonotype originates from a man aged 65 to 79 with active or convalescent COVID-19. The CDR3 nucleotides are TGTGCCAGCAGCGCGAGGGGGGGCTCCTACAATGAGCAGTTCTTC. Translation: CASSARGGSYNEQFF.